What follows are 20 T cell receptor beta chains derived from one specimen sequenced in a study of blood T cell repertoires in COVID-19. Using immunoSEQ multiplex PCR, the repertoire was profiled, and TCRdb retains in-frame clones only, with some absent. The table records more than 300,000 clones, around 87% of them present only once. The sequenced sample consisted of peripheral blood. All receptors come from a woman under 40 with COVID-19, enrolled during active disease.

V gene TRBV11-2 combines with J gene TRBJ1-6; no firm D call. V lost 2 bases, J lost 16 bases, and 27 bases lay in between. This CDR3 is 17 amino acids long. Germline lookup yields CDR1 SGHAT and CDR2 FQNNGV. Written as DNA, the CDR3 is TGTGCCAGCAGCTTATCCGAGGAAACGGCAAGTCGGATATCGCTCCACTTT. Translating it yields CASSLSEETASRISLHF.

The J gene is TRBJ2-1, the V gene TRBV28, with TRBD1 matching 8 bases. J gave up 2 bases and V 7 bases, and 13 bases lay outside the gene matches. The CDR3 totals 17 residues. The germline gives CDR1 MDHEN, CDR2 SYDVKM. CDR3 DNA: TGTGCCAGCAATCATTATGGGGACAGGTCCGCCTACAATGAGCAGTTCTTC. Amino acid sequence: CASNHYGDRSAYNEQFF.

The chain couples TRBV5-4 to TRBJ2-2, with 7 positions matching TRBD2. The germline CDR1 and CDR2 sequences are SGHNT and YYREEE (reference sequence). The CDR3 is 15 amino acids. V lost 4 bases and J lost 3; bases outside the gene matches: 6. The CDR3 region has the DNA TGTGCCAGCAGCCCCCGTGGGGGGGACACCGGGGAGCTGTTTTTT. Translated, it gives CASSPRGGDTGELFF.

DNA for the CDR3: TGTGCCAGCAGTGAGACAGGGGACAGCTACACCTTC. Its translation is CASSETGDSYTF. The genes are TRBV6-1 and TRBJ1-2; 8 bases line up with TRBD1. After removal of 3 bases from V and 9 bases from J, the junction contained 3 bases not matched to a gene. The CDR3 length is 12 residues. Germline CDR1 and CDR2: MNHNS and SASEGT.

The V and J genes are TRBV30 and TRBJ1-4; 12 bases align to TRBD1. The CDR3 consists of 14 residues. From germline, CDR1 is GTSNPN and CDR2 SVGIG (reference sequence). Germline trimming cut 5 bases from V and 8 bases from J; bases unmatched to any gene: 6. In DNA form, the CDR3 reads TGTGCCTGGGGGACAGGGGGCCCGAGGGAAAAACTGTTTTTT. The encoded protein is CAWGTGGPREKLFF.

This clone was counted a single time. The chain joins TRBV5-4 to TRBJ1-1; a possible D gene is TRBD1 (6 bases). Germline V gene sequence: CDR1 SGHNT, CDR2 YYREEE (reference sequence). V was pared by 0 bases and J by 6 bases, with 12 bases between. The CDR3 runs to 14 residues. CDR3 sequence (DNA): TGTGCCAGCAGCTTGGCCAGGGAGGGGGCTGAAGCTTTCTTT. Translated, it gives CASSLAREGAEAFF.

The gene calls are TRBV7-3 and TRBJ2-3; D is undetermined. CDR3 length equals 14 residues. The germline V gene encodes CDR1 SGHTA and CDR2 FQGTGA. Between the trimmed V and J ends, which lost 2 bases and 2 bases, there was a span of 8 bases. The CDR3 sequence is CASSLELATDTQYF. The CDR3 DNA follows: TGTGCCAGCAGCTTAGAACTTGCCACAGATACGCAGTATTTT.

The chain recombines TRBV14 with TRBJ1-2; 9 bases map to TRBD1. V dropped 3 bases and J dropped 7; count of bases not matched to a gene: 3. CDR1 is SGHDN, CDR2 FVKESK, per germline. The CDR3 covers 13 residues. As DNA, the CDR3 is TGTGCCAGCAGCCACGGACAGGGGTTTGGCTACACCTTC. Translated, it gives CASSHGQGFGYTF.

The table lists this clone with a count of one. Other DNA sequences in this specimen translate into the identical CDR3. The chain is built from TRBV11-2 and TRBJ1-1; possibly TRBD1 for D (6 bases). Germline CDR1 reads SGHAT; CDR2 reads FQNNGV. This CDR3 is 14 amino acids long. V gave up 0 bases and J gave up 6 bases, with 11 bases separating them. The CDR3 here is CASSLDAGVPEAFF. Here the CDR3 DNA reads TGTGCCAGCAGCTTAGATGCAGGGGTTCCTGAAGCTTTCTTT.

This chain uses TRBV6-7 with TRBJ1-1, with unresolved D. TRBV6-7 falls under the ORF class, with uncertain function. V gave up 1 base and J gave up 1 base, with 4 bases separating them. This CDR3 is built from 13 residues. In DNA, the CDR3 is TGTGCCAGCAGTTACTTCCGGAACACTGAAGCTTTCTTT. Translating gives CASSYFRNTEAFF.

The chain uses TRBV6-1 and TRBJ2-5; no clear D gene. The CDR3 runs 14 residues. The V gene's germline CDR1 is MNHNS and CDR2 SASEGT. Trimming removed 7 bases at V and 3 bases at J, with 15 bases between. The CDR3 nucleotides read TGTGCCAGCACGAGCCACTCATTTAAAGAGACCCAGTACTTC. Translation: CASTSHSFKETQYF.

The genes are TRBV5-4 and TRBJ2-6, with D uncertain. The CDR3 contains 15 residues. The germline V gene encodes CDR1 SGHNT and CDR2 YYREEE (reference sequence). V was cut by 0 bases and J by 7 bases, with 11 bases left in between. The CDR3 sequence: CASSLDPSLANVLTF. The DNA of the CDR3 is TGTGCCAGCAGCTTGGACCCATCTCTAGCCAACGTCCTGACTTTC.

The genes are TRBV10-1 and TRBJ2-1, with 15 bases matching TRBD2. Germline values: CDR1 WNHNN, CDR2 SYGVQD (reference sequence). The CDR3 length is 15 residues. The V gene end was trimmed by 4 bases and the J gene end by 9 bases; junction bases not matched to a gene: 4. CDR3 loop: CASSGGLAGGIEQFF. The CDR3 nucleotides are TGCGCCAGCAGTGGGGGACTAGCGGGAGGAATTGAGCAGTTCTTC.

The rearrangement joins TRBV28 to TRBJ1-2; D gene ambiguous. V dropped 8 bases and J dropped 8 bases, with 12 bases sitting between them. The CDR3 is made up of 11 amino acids. Germline V gene sequence: CDR1 MDHEN, CDR2 SYDVKM. In DNA, the CDR3 is TGTGCCAGCTGGTCCCCACAGGGCTACACCTTC. Translated: CASWSPQGYTF.

This chain uses TRBV29-1 with TRBJ2-1, with D possibly TRBD2 on 5 matching bases. CDR3 length equals 11 residues. Germline CDR1 reads SQVTM; CDR2 reads ANQGSEA. Trimming took 6 bases from V and 6 from J, leaving 9 bases between them. CDR3: CSVAGVNEQFF. CDR3 DNA: TGCAGCGTCGCGGGTGTCAATGAGCAGTTCTTC.

V is TRBV19 and J is TRBJ1-3; the D gene is possibly TRBD1 (5 bases). V was cut by 6 bases and J by 4 bases, with 13 bases left in between. The CDR3 consists of 14 residues. Germline V gene sequence: CDR1 LNHDA, CDR2 SQIVND (reference sequence). For the CDR3, the DNA is TGTGCCAGTAGCGGCAGGGCGGGAGGAAACACCATATATTTT. Protein: CASSGRAGGNTIYF.

This sequence joins TRBV20-1 and TRBJ1-2; D uncertain. With 1 base removed from V and 5 bases from J, the gap between germline ends came to 5 bases. This CDR3 is 11 amino acids long. The germline V gene encodes CDR1 DFQATT and CDR2 SNEGSKA (reference sequence). The CDR3 nucleotides read TGCAGTGCTAGAGTAGTTTATGGCTACACCTTC. Translation: CSARVVYGYTF.

The CDR3, as DNA: TGTGCCAGCAGGCTACCCAACACGGGACTGTTTTTT. It yields the protein CASRLPNTGLFF. The chain is built from TRBV3-1 (or the pseudogene TRBV3-2) and TRBJ1-4; D unresolved. Germline values: CDR1 LGHDT, CDR2 YNNKEL (reference sequence). The CDR3 runs 12 residues. Trimming stripped 6 bases from V and 13 bases from J, with 15 bases between.

The chain is built from TRBV28 and TRBJ2-3; TRBD1 is a possible D gene (6 bases). CDR1 is MDHEN, CDR2 SYDVKM, per germline. V lost 7 bases to trimming and J lost 3 bases, with 8 bases between them. CDR3 length: 12 amino acids. The CDR3 DNA reads as TGTGCCAGCACAGGGGAAACAGATACGCAGTATTTT. Encoded protein: CASTGETDTQYF.

The chain links TRBV6-5 to TRBJ2-7, with a weak D call TRBD2 (6 bases). In germline, CDR1 is MNHEY, CDR2 SVGAGI. V gave up 4 bases and J gave up 5 bases, with 9 bases separating them. The CDR3 contains 12 residues. This CDR3 reads CASSWRGDEQYF. The CDR3 nucleotides are TGTGCCAGCAGTTGGAGGGGCGACGAGCAGTACTTC.